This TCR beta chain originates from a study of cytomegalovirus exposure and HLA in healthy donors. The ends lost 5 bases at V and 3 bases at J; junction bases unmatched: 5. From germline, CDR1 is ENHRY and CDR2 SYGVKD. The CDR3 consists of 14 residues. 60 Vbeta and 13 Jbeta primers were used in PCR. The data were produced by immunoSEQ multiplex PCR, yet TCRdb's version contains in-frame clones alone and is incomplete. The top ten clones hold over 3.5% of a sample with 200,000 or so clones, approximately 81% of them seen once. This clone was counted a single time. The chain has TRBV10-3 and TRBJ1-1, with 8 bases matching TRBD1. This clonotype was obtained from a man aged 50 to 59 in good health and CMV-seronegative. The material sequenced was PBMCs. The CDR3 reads CAISPTGEDTEAFF. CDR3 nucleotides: TGTGCCATCAGTCCGACAGGGGAAGACACTGAAGCTTTCTTT.